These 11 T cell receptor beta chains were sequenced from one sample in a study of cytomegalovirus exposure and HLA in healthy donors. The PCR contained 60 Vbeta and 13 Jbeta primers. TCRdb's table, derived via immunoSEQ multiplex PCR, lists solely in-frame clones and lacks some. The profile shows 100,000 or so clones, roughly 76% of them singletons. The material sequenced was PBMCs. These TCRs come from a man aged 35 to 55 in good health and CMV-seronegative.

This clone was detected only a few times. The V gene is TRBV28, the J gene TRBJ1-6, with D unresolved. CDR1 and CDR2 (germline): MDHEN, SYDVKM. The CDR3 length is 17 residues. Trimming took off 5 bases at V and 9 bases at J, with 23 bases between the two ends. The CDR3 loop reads CASSLRRGGFKGSPLHF. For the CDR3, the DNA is TGTGCCAGCAGTCTTCGCCGGGGAGGTTTTAAAGGTTCACCCCTCCACTTT.

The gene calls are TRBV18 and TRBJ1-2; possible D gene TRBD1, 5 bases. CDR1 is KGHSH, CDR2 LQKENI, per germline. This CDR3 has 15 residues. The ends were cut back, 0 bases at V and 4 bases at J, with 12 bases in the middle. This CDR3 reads CASSPPSRETYGYTF. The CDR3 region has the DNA TGTGCCAGCTCACCACCGTCCAGGGAAACCTATGGCTACACCTTC.

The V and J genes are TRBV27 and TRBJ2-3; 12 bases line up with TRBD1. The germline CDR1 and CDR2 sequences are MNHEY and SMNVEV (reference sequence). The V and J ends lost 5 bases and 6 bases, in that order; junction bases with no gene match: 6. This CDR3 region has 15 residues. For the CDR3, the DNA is TGTGCCAGCAGTCAAGGGACAGGGGGCTTGGATACGCAGTATTTT. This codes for CASSQGTGGLDTQYF.

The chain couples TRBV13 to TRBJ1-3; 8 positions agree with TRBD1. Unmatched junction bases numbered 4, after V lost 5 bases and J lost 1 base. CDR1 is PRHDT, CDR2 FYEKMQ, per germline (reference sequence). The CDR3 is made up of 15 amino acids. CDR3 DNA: TGTGCCAGCAGCAGTGGGACAGGTTCTGGAAACACCATATATTTT. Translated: CASSSGTGSGNTIYF.

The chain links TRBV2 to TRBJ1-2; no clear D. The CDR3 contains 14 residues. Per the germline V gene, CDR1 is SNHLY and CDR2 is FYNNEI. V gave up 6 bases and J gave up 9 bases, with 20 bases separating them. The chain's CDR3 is CASRGQLTSFSYTF. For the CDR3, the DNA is TGTGCCAGCAGGGGCCAGTTAACAAGCTTCAGCTACACCTTC.

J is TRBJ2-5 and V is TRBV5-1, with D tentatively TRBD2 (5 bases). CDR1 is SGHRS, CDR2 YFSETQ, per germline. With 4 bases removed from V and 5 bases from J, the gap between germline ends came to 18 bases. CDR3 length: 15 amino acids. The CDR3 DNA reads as TGCGCCAGCAGCCTGGGCGGGCAGAAAGGGGAGACCCAGTACTTC. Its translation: CASSLGGQKGETQYF.

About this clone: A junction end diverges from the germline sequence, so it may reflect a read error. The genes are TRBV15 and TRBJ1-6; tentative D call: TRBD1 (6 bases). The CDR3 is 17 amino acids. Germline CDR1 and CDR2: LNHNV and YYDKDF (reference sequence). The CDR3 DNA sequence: TGTGCCACCAGCAGGGGCAGGGGAAGCTCCTATAATTCACCCCTCCATTTT. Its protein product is CATSRGRGSSYNSPLHF. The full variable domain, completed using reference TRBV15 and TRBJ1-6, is DAMVIQNPRYQVTQFGKPVTLSCSQTLNHNVMYWYQQKSSQAPKLLFHYYDKDFNNEADTPDNFQSRRPNTSFCFLDIRSPGLGDTAMYLCATSRGRGSSYNSPLHFGNGTRLTVT.

The CDR3, as DNA: TGTGCCAGCAGCTACCCGGTGGGCAAAATGAACACTGAAGCTTTCTTT. This gives the protein CASSYPVGKMNTEAFF. The chain employs TRBV7-9 and TRBJ1-1; unclear D gene. The ends were cut back, 4 bases at V and 0 bases at J, with 15 bases in the middle. Germline CDR1 is SEHNR and CDR2 is FQNEAQ (reference sequence). The CDR3 has 16 residues. Full variable domain (outside the CDR3, taken from reference TRBV7-9 and TRBJ1-1): DTGVSQNPRHKITKRGQNVTFRCDPISEHNRLYWYRQTLGQGPEFLTYFQNEAQLEKSRLLSDRFSAERPKGSFSTLEIQRTEQGDSAMYLCASSYPVGKMNTEAFFGQGTRLTVV.

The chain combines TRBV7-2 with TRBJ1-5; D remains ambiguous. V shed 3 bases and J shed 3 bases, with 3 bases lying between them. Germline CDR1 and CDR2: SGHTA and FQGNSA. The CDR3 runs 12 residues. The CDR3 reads CASSFNNQPQHF. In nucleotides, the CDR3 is TGTGCCAGCAGCTTTAACAATCAGCCCCAGCATTTT.

In DNA, the CDR3 is TGCGCCAGCAAGACGGGTTCTTTAGAGACCCAGTACTTC. This codes for CASKTGSLETQYF. The gene calls are TRBV5-1 and TRBJ2-5, with D uncertain. The germline V gene has CDR1 SGHRS and CDR2 YFSETQ. This CDR3 spans 13 amino acids. Trimming stripped 6 bases from V and 4 bases from J, with 13 bases between.

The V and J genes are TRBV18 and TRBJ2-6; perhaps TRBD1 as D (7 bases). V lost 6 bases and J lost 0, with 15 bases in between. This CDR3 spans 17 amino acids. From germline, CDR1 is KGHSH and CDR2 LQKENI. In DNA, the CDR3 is TGTGCCAGCTCGCGGGGACAGCTAAGCTCTGGGGCCAACGTCCTGACTTTC. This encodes CASSRGQLSSGANVLTF.